The sequence of this T cell receptor beta chain was determined in a study of T cells in Graves' hyperthyroidism and ophthalmopathy. With regard to this clonotype: Its target is not known.

The study based diagnoses on clinical symptoms, serum thyroxine and TRAb, thyroid ultrasound and orbital computed tomography. Using RNA transcripts as the source, TCR beta CDR3 regions were amplified. An initial round of RT-PCR targeting the TCR CDR3 relied on the HTBI primer set. MiXCR, applied by TCRdb to the multiplex PCR reads, yields one record per CDR3 protein. The sample has nearly 110,000 distinct CDR3 sequences; 15% to 20% are singletons. The CDR3 has 15 residues. Germline CDR1 is SGHAT and CDR2 is FQDESV (reference sequence). V was clipped by 6 bases and J by 5 bases, with 19 bases between them. General observations from the study: Blood samples included most of the expanded thyroid clonotypes exceeding 0.001.

V gene TRBV11-1 combines with J gene TRBJ1-1; no clear D gene. The sequenced sample consisted of blood. This TCR was sampled from a woman in her fifties or sixties with Graves' hyperthyroidism. CDR3 protein: CASSSFQSGRTEAFF. CDR3 DNA sequence: TGTGCCAGCAGTTCATTCCAATCTGGGAGGACTGAAGCTTTCTTT.